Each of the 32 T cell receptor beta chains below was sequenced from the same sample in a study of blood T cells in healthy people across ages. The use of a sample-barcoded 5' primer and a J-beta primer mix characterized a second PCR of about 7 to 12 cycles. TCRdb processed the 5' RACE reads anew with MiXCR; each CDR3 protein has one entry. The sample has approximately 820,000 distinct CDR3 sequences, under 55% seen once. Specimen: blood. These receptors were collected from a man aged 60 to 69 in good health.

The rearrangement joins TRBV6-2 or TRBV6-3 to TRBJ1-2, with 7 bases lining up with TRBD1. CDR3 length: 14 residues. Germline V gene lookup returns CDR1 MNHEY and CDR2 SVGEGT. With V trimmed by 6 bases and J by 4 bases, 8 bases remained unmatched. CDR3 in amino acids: CASRPDREGYGYTF. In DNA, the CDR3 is TGTGCCAGCAGACCCGACAGGGAAGGCTATGGCTACACCTTC.

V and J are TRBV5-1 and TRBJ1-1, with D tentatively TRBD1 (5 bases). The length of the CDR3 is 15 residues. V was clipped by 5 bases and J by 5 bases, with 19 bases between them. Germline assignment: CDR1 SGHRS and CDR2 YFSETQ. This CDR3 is CASRGTPWGATEAFF. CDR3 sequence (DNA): TGCGCCAGCAGGGGGACGCCCTGGGGAGCGACTGAAGCTTTCTTT.

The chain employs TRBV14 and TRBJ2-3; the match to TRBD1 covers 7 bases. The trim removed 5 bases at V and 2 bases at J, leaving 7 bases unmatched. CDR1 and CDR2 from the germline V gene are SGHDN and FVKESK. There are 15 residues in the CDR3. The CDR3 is CASSSPTGSTDTQYF. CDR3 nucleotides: TGTGCCAGCAGCTCCCCGACAGGGTCCACAGATACGCAGTATTTT. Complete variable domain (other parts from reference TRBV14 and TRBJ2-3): EAGVTQFPSHSVIEKGQTVTLRCDPISGHDNLYWYRRVMGKEIKFLLHFVKESKQDESGMPNNRFLAERTGGTYSTLKVQPAELEDSGVYFCASSSPTGSTDTQYFGPGTRLTVL.

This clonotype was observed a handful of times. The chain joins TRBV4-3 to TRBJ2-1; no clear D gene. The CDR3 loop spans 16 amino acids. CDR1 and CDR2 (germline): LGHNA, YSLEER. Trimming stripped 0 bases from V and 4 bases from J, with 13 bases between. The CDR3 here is CASSQEAGRRYNEQFF. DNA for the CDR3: TGCGCCAGCAGCCAAGAAGCTGGACGGAGATACAATGAGCAGTTCTTC.

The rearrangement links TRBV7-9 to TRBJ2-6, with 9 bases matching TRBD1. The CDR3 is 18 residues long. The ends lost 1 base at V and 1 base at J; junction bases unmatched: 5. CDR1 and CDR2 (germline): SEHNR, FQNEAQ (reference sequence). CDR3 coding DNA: TGTGCCAGCAGCTTAGAGAGGACAGGGGAATCTGGGGCCAACGTCCTGACTTTC. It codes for CASSLERTGESGANVLTF.

In DNA form, the CDR3 reads TGTGCCAGCAGCGTAGGACAGCGATCCTACGAGCAGTACTTC. It translates to CASSVGQRSYEQYF. This chain connects TRBV9 to TRBJ2-7; TRBD1 might be the D (5 bases). The CDR3 contains 14 residues. Germline CDR1 reads SGDLS; CDR2 reads YYNGEE. Trimming cost V 0 bases and J 1 base, with 8 bases left between them.

The CDR3 DNA sequence: TGTGCCAGCAGCCAAGCGCAGGGATGGACGCAGTATTTT. This translates into CASSQAQGWTQYF. The gene calls are TRBV3-1 and TRBJ2-3; tentatively, D is TRBD1 (5 bases). This CDR3 has 13 amino acids. Between the trimmed V and J ends, which lost 1 base and 9 bases, there was a span of 11 bases. Germline CDR1 and CDR2: LGHDT and YNNKEL (reference sequence).

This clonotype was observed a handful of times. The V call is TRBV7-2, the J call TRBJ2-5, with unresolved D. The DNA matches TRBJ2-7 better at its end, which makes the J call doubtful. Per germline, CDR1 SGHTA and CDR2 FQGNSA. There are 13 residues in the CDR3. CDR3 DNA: TGTGCCAGCAGCTTATTTGGGATGGGCGAGCAGTACTTC. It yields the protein CASSLFGMGEQYF.

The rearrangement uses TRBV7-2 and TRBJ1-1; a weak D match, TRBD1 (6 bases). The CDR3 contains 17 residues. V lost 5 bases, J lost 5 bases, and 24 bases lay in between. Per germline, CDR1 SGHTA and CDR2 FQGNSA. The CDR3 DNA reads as TGTGCCAGCAGCCCCCCCCCGGCATGGGGGCGTAGGACTGAAGCTTTCTTT. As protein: CASSPPPAWGRRTEAFF.

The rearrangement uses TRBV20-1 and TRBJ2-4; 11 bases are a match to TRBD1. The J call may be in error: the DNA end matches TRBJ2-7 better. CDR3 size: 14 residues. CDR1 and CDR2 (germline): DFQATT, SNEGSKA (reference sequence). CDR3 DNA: TGCGGTATCAGAAGAGGGACAGGGGGGTACGAGCAGTACTTC. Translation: CGIRRGTGGYEQYF.

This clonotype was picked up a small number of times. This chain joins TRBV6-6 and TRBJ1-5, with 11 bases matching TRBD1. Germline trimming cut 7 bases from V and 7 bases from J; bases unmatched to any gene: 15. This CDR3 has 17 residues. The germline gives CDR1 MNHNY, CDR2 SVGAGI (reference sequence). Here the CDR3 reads CASNDPGQGGSSQPQHF. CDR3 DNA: TGTGCCAGCAACGACCCGGGACAGGGGGGTTCAAGCCAGCCCCAGCATTTT.

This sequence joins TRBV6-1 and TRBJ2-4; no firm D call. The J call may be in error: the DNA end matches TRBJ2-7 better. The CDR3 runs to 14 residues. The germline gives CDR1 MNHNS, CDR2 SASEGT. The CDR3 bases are TGTGCCAGCAGTGAGTCCAACAGTCCCTACGAGCAGTACTTC. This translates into CASSESNSPYEQYF.

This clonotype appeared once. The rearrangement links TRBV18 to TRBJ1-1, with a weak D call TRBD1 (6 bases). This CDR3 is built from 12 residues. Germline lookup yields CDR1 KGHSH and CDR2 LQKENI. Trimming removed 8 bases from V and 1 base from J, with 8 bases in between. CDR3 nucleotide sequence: TGTGCCAGCGGGGGCGCGAACACTGAAGCTTTCTTT. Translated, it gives CASGGANTEAFF.

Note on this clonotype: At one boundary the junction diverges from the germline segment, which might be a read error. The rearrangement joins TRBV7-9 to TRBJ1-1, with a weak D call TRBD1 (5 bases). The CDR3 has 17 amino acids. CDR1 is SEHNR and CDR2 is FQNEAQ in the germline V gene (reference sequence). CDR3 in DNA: TGTACCAGCAGCAGACGGGGGATTACTTCCCCGAACAGTGAAGCTTTCTTT. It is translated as CTSSRRGITSPNSEAFF.

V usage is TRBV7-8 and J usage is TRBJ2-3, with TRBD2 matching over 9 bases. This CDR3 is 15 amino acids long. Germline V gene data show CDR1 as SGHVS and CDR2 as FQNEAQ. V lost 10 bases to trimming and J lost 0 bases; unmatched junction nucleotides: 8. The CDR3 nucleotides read TGTGCCACCTCAGCTGCGGGGGGGAGCACAGATACGCAGTATTTT. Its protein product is CATSAAGGSTDTQYF.

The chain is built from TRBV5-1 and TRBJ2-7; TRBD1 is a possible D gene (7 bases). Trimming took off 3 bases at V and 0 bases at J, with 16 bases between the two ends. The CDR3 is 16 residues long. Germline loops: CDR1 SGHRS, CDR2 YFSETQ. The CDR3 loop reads CASSSYRQGGSYEQYF. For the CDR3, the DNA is TGCGCCAGCAGCTCTTACCGACAGGGAGGCTCCTACGAGCAGTACTTC. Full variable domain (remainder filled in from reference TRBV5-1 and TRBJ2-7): KAGVTQTPRYLIKTRGQQVTLSCSPISGHRSVSWYQQTPGQGLQFLFEYFSETQRNKGNFPGRFSGRQFSNSRSEMNVSTLELGDSALYLCASSSYRQGGSYEQYFGPGTRLTVT.

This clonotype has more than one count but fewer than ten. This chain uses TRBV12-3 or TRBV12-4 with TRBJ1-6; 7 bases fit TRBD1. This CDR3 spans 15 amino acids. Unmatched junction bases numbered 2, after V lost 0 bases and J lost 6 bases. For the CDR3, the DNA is TGTGCCAGCAGTTTAGCGACAGGGACTAATTCACCCCTCCACTTT. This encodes CASSLATGTNSPLHF.

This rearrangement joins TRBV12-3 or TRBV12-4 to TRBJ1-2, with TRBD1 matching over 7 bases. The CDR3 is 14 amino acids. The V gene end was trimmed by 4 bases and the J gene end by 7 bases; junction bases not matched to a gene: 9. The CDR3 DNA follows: TGTGCCAGCAGTTCACCTATAACAGGGGCTGGCTACACCTTC. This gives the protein CASSSPITGAGYTF.

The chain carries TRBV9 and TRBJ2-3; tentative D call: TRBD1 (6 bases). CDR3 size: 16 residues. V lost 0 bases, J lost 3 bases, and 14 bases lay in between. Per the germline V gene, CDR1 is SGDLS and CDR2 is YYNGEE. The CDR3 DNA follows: TGTGCCAGCAGCGTAGTATCTGGGGGCGGTACAGATACGCAGTATTTT. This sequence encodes CASSVVSGGGTDTQYF.

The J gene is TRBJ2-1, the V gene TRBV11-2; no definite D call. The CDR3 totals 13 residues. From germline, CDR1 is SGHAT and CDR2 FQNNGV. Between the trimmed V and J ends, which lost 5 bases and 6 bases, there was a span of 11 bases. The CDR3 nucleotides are TGTGCCAGCAGCCCGGATCGGATCAATGAGCAGTTCTTC. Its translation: CASSPDRINEQFF.

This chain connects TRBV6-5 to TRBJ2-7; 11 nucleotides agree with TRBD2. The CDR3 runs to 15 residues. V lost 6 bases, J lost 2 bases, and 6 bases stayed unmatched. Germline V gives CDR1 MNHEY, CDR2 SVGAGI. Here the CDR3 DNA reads TGTGCCAGCAGGTTGCGACTAGCGGGGCCCTACGAGCAGTACTTC. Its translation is CASRLRLAGPYEQYF.

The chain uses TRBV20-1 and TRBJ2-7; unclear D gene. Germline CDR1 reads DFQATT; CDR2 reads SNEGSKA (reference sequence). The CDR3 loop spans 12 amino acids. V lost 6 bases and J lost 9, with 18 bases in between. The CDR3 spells CSAPVMGCGQYF. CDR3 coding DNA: TGCAGTGCCCCCGTTATGGGGTGTGGGCAGTACTTC.

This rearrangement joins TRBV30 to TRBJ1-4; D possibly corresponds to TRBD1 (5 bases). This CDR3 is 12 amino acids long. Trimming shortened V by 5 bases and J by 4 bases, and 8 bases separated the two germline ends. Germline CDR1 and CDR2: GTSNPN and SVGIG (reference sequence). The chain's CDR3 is CAWARDNEKLFF. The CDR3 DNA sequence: TGTGCCTGGGCCAGGGATAATGAAAAACTGTTTTTT. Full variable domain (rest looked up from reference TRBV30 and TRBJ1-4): SQTIHQWPATLVQPVGSPLSLECTVEGTSNPNLYWYRQAAGRGLQLLFYSVGIGQISSEVPQNLSASRPQDRQFILSSKKLLLSDSGFYLCAWARDNEKLFFGSGTQLSVL.

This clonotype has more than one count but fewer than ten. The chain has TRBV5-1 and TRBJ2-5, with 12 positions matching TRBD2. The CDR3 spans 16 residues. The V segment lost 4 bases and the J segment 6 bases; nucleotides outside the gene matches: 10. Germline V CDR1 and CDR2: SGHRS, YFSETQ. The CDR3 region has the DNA TGCGCCAGCAGCCAGGGACTAGCGGGCCCAGGAAAGACCCAGTACTTC. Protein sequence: CASSQGLAGPGKTQYF.

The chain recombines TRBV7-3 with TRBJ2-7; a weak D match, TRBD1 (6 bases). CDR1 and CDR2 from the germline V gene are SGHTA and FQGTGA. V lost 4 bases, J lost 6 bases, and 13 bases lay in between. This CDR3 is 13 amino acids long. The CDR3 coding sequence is TGTGCCAGCAGCTCCTACAGGGCTACCGAGCAGTACTTC. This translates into CASSSYRATEQYF.

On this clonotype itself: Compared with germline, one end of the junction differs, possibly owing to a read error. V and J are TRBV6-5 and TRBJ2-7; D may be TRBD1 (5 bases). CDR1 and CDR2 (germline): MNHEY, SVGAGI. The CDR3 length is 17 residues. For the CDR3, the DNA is TGTGCCTGCAGTTACTCCGATCCGCAGGGTGGAACCTACGAGCAGTACTTC. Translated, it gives CACSYSDPQGGTYEQYF.

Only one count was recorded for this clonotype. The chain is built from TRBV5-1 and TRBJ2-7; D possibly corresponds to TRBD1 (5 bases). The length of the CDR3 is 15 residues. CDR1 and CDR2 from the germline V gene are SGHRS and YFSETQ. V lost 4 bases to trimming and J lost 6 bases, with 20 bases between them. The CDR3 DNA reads TGCGCCAGCAGCGATGGGGCAGGGAAGTGGTTCGAGCAGTACTTC. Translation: CASSDGAGKWFEQYF.

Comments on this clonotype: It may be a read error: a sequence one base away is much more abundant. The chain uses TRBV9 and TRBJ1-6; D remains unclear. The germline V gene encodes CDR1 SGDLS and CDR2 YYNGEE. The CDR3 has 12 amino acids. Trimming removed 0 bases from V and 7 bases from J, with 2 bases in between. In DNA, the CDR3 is TGTGCCAGCAGCGTAGGGAATTCACCCCTCCACTTT. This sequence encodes CASSVGNSPLHF.

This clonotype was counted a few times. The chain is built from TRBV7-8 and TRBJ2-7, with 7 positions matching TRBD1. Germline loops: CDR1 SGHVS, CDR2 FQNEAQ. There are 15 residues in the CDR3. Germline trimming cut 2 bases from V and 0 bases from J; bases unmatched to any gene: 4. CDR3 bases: TGTGCCAGCAGCTTACAGGGGGTGACCTCCTACGAGCAGTACTTC. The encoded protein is CASSLQGVTSYEQYF.

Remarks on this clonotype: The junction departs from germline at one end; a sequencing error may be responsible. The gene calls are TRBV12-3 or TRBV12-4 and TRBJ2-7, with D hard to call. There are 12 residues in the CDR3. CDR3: CASSYPGREEYF. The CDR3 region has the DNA TGTGCCAGCAGTTATCCGGGCCGCGAGGAGTACTTC.

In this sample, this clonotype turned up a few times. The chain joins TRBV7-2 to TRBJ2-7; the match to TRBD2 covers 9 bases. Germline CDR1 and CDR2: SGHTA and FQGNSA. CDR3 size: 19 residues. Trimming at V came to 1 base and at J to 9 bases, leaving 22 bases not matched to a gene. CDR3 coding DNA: TGTGCCAGCAGCTTAGTCGGGCTAGCGGGGAGCGCACCCACCCAACGGCAGTACTTC. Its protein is CASSLVGLAGSAPTQRQYF.

The CDR3 loop is CASSQKPGENEQFF. The CDR3 bases are TGCGCCAGCAGCCAAAAACCGGGTGAAAATGAGCAGTTCTTC. The rearrangement links TRBV4-1 to TRBJ2-1, with D hard to call. Germline assignment: CDR1 MGHRA and CDR2 YSYEKL. Trimming shortened V by 2 bases and J by 7 bases, and 12 bases separated the two germline ends. The CDR3 runs 14 residues.